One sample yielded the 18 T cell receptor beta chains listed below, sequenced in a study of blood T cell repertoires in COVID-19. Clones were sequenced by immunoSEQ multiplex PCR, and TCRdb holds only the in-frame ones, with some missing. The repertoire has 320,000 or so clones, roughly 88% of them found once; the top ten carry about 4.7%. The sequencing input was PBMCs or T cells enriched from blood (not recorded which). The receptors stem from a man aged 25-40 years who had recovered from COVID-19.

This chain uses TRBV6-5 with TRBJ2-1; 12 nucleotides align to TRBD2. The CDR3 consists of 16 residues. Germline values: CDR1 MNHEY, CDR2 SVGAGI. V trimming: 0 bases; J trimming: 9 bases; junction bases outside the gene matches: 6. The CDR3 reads CASSYSTRLAGAEQFF. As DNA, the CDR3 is TGTGCCAGCAGTTACTCGACTCGACTAGCGGGGGCTGAGCAGTTCTTC.

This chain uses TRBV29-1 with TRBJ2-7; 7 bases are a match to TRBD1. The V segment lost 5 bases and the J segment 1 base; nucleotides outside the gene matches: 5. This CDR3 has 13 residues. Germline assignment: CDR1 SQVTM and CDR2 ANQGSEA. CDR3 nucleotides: TGCAGCGTTATGGGGACAGCTTCCTACGAGCAGTACTTC. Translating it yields CSVMGTASYEQYF.

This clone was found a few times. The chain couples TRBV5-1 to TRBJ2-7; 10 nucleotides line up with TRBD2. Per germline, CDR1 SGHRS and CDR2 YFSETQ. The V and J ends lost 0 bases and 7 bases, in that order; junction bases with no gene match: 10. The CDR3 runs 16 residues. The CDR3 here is CASSLERAGGLEEQYF. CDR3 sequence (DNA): TGCGCCAGCAGCTTGGAGCGAGCGGGGGGGCTGGAGGAGCAGTACTTC.

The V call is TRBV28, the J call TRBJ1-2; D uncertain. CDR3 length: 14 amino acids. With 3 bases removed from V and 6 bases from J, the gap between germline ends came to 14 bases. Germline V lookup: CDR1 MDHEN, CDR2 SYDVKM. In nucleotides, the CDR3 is TGTGCCAGCAGTTTTTTGGGAGGAGGACATGGCTACACCTTC. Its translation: CASSFLGGGHGYTF.

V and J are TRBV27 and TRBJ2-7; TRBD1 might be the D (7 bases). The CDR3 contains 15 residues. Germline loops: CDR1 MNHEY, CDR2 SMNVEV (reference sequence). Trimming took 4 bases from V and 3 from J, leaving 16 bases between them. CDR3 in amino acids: CASSSPGRGVYEQYF. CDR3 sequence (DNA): TGTGCCAGCAGTTCCCCAGGCAGGGGGGTCTACGAGCAGTACTTC.

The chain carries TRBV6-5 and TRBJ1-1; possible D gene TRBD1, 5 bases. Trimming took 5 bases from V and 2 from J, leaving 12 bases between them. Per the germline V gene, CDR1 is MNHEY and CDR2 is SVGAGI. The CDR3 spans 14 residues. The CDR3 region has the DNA TGTGCCAGCAGTACAGGTGTTTTAAACACTGAAGCTTTCTTT. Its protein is CASSTGVLNTEAFF.

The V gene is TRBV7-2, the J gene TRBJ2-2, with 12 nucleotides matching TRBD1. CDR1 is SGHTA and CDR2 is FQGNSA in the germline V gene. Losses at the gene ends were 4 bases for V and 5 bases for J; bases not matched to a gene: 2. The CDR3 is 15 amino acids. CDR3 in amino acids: CASSSGQGATGELFF. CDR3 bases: TGTGCCAGCAGCTCGGGACAGGGGGCGACCGGGGAGCTGTTTTTT.

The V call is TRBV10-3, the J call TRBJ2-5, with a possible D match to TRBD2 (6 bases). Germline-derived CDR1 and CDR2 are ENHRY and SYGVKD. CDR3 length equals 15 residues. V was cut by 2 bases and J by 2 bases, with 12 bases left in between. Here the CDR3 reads CAISENFGGQETQYF. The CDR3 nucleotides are TGTGCCATCAGTGAGAATTTCGGGGGTCAAGAGACCCAGTACTTC.

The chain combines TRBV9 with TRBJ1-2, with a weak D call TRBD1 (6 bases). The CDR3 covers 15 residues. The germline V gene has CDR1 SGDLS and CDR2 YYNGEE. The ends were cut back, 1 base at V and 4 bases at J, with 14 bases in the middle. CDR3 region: CASSVRTEAGYGYTF. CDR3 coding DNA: TGTGCCAGCAGCGTAAGGACAGAGGCCGGCTATGGCTACACCTTC.

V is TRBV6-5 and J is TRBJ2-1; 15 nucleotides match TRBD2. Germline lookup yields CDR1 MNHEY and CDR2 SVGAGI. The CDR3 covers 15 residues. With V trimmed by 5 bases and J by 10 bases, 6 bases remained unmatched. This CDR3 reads CASSSGTSGGLEQFF. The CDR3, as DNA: TGTGCCAGCAGTAGTGGGACTAGCGGGGGGCTGGAGCAGTTCTTC.

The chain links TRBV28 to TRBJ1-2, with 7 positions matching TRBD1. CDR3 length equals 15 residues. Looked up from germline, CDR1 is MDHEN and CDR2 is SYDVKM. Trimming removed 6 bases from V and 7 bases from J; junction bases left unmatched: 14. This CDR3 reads CASSPGTALMGGYTF. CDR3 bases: TGTGCCAGCAGCCCCGGGACAGCTTTAATGGGTGGCTACACCTTC.

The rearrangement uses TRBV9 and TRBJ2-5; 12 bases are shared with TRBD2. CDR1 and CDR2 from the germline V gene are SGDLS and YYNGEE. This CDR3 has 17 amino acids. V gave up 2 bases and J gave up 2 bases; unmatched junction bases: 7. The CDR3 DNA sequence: TGTGCCAGCAGCGTTGCGACGGGACTAGCGGGTCAAGAGACCCAGTACTTC. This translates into CASSVATGLAGQETQYF.

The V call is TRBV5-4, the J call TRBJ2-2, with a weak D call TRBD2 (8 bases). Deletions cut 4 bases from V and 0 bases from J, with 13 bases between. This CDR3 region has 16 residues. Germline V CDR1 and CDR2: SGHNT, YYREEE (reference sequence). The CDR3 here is CASSRGGTANTGELFF. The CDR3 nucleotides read TGTGCCAGCAGCCGGGGGGGGACAGCGAACACCGGGGAGCTGTTTTTT.

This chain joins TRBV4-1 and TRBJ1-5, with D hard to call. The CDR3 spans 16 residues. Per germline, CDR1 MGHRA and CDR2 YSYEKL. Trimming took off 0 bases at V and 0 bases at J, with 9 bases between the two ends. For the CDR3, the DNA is TGCGCCAGCAGCCAAGATTTCTCGGTTAGCAATCAGCCCCAGCATTTT. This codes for CASSQDFSVSNQPQHF.

CDR3 nucleotides: TGTGCCACCAGTGATTACTCGAATCCGGGTGGCTACACCTTC. Amino acids: CATSDYSNPGGYTF. V usage is TRBV24-1 and J usage is TRBJ1-2; D remains ambiguous. Trimming took 2 bases from V and 7 from J, leaving 13 bases between them. This CDR3 region has 14 residues. CDR1 is KGHDR and CDR2 is SFDVKD in the germline V gene.

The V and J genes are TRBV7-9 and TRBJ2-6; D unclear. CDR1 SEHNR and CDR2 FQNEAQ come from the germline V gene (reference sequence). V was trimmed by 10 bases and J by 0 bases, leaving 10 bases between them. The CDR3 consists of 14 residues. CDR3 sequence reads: CATLPFSGANVLTF. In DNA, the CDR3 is TGTGCCACCCTCCCCTTCTCTGGGGCCAACGTCCTGACTTTC.

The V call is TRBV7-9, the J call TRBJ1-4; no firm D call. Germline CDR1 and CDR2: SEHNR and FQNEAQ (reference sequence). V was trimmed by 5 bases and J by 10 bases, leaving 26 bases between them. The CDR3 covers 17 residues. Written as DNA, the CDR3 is TGTGCCAGCAGCCCATCATCCCAGCGGCGGATCGGTCGAAAACTGTTTTTT. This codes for CASSPSSQRRIGRKLFF.

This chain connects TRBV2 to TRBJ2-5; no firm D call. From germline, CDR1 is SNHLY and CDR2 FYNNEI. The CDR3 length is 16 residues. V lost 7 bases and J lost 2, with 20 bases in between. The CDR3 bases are TGTGCCAGCACCCACGGCGTCCTGGGCAGGCAAGAGACCCAGTACTTC. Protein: CASTHGVLGRQETQYF.